This TCR beta chain is drawn from a study of regulatory T cells in long-lasting Graves disease. Time point given: newly diagnosed GD, antithyroid drugs for less than 3 months. The TCR library was made from RNA that had been extracted from PBMCs in TRIzol. In this sample, this clonotype turned up many times. With 3 bases removed from V and 7 bases from J, the gap between germline ends came to 15 bases. This CDR3 is 14 amino acids long. Assembly of TCR beta libraries relied on iRepertoire HTBI primers together with Arm-PCR of CDR3 regions. In TCRdb, the multiplex PCR reads were re-called with MiXCR into one record per CDR3 protein. The table records roughly 350,000 distinct CDR3 sequences, under 20% of them present only once. A further study also used this sample, focusing on T cells in Graves' hyperthyroidism and ophthalmopathy. This second study says: The primer set for the first-round RT-PCR of the TCR CDR3 was HTBI. Expanded thyroid clonotypes (above 0.001) were mostly also found in blood.

The receptor was derived from a woman younger than 30 with Graves disease. This material consisted of peripheral blood mononuclear cells (PBMCs), taken at new diagnosis, from a patient treated with antithyroid drugs. The rearrangement uses TRBV12-3 or TRBV12-4 and TRBJ1-1; D is undetermined. CDR3 sequence: CASSFPGREGEAFF. Here the CDR3 DNA reads TGTGCCAGCAGTTTCCCGGGCCGAGAGGGTGAAGCTTTCTTT.